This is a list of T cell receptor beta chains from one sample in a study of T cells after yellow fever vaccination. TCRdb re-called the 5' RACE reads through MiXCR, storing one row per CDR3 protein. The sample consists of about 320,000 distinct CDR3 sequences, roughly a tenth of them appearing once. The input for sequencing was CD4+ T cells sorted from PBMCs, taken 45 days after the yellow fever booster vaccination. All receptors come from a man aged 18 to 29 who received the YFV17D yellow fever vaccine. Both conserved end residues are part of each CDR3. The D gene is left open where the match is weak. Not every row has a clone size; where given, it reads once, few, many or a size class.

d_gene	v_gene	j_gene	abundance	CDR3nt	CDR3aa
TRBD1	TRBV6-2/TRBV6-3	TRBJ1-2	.	TGTGCCAGCTCGACAGGGGCCCCTAACTATGGCTACACCTTC	CASSTGAPNYGYTF
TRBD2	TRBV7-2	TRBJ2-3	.	TGTGCCAGCAGCTTCGGGGGGGCGAAGTGGGGGGCGCAGTATTTT	CASSFGGAKWGAQYF
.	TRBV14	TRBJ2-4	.	TGTGCCAGCAGCCAGATAGACTCAAACATTCAGTACTTC	CASSQIDSNIQYF
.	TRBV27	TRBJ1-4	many	TGTGCCAGCAGTAGACAGGTCGCAACTAATGAAAAACTGTTTTTT	CASSRQVATNEKLFF
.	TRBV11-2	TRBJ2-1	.	TGTGCCAGCAGCCCCCGGACAAGTCCTACCAGGGCTAATGAGCAGTTCTTC	CASSPRTSPTRANEQFF
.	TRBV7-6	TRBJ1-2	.	TGTGCCAGCAGCATGAGGAACTATGGCTACACCTTC	CASSMRNYGYTF
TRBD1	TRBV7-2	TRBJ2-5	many	TGTGCCAGCAGCTTCGACAGGGGGGGAGAGACCCAGTACTTC	CASSFDRGGETQYF
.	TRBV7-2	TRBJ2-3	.	TGTGCCAGCAGCTTCGTTGCGGCCCCTGATACGCAGTATTTT	CASSFVAAPDTQYF
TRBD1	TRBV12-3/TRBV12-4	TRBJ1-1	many	TGTGCCAGCAGTTTCGACAGGGCCACTGAAGCTTTCTTT	CASSFDRATEAFF
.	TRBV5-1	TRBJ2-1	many	TGTGCCAGCAGCTTGGAGAATGAGCAGTTCTTC	CASSLENEQFF
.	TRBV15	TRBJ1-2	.	TGTGCCACCAGCGAAACCCAGAGGGACAAAGGCTACACCTTC	CATSETQRDKGYTF
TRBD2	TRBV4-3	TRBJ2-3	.	TGCGCCAGCAGCCAGGGACTAGGGGATACGCAGTATTTT	CASSQGLGDTQYF
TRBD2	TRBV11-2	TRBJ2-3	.	TGTGCCAGTACGACGGGGGGAGCAAGCACAGATACGCAGTATTTT	CASTTGGASTDTQYF
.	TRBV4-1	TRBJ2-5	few	TGCGCCAGCAGCCATCCGAGGGAGGACATCGGCCAAGAGACCCAGTACTTC	CASSHPREDIGQETQYF
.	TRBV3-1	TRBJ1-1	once	TGTGCCAGCAGCCCTACTCGAGAGTACACTGAAGCTTTCTTT	CASSPTREYTEAFF
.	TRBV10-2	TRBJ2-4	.	TGCGCCAGCAGTGAGTCGGACCCCTGGGGAAACATTCAGTACTTC	CASSESDPWGNIQYF